The 20 T cell receptor beta chains given below trace back to one sample, sequenced in a study of blood T cell repertoires in COVID-19. The repertoire was sequenced with immunoSEQ multiplex PCR; TCRdb's copy has only in-frame clones and lacks some. Of fewer than 250,000 clones in the sample, approximately 85% were seen once. Sequenced input: peripheral blood. These receptors were taken from a man aged 40-49 years with acute or convalescent COVID-19.

This chain uses TRBV6-1 with TRBJ1-1, with 10 bases lining up with TRBD1. J was trimmed by 5 bases and V by 3 bases; bases with no gene match: 3. Germline-derived CDR1 and CDR2 are MNHNS and SASEGT. CDR3 size: 14 residues. In DNA form, the CDR3 reads TGTGCCAGCAGTGAGGGACAGGGGAAGACTGAAGCTTTCTTT. Translation gives CASSEGQGKTEAFF.

This clone was observed a handful of times. The same CDR3 also results from other DNA sequences found in this sample. The genes are TRBV7-2 and TRBJ2-7; TRBD1 might be the D (6 bases). CDR1 and CDR2 (germline): SGHTA, FQGNSA. Trimming removed 4 bases from V and 3 bases from J, with 13 bases in between. This CDR3 is built from 14 residues. CDR3 coding DNA: TGTGCCAGCAGCTCGGGACACCTCCTCTACGAGCAGTACTTC. Encoded protein: CASSSGHLLYEQYF.

The chain links TRBV18 to TRBJ2-7; the match to TRBD1 covers 10 bases. CDR3 length: 15 amino acids. Trimming took 1 base from V and 6 from J; bases not matched to a gene: 6. CDR1 KGHSH and CDR2 LQKENI come from the germline V gene. CDR3 nucleotides: TGTGCCAGCTCACCACTCCCGGGACAGGGGAGCGAGCAGTACTTC. As protein: CASSPLPGQGSEQYF.

The chain couples TRBV2 to TRBJ1-2; no reliable D call. CDR1 SNHLY and CDR2 FYNNEI come from the germline V gene. Trimming left V 4 bases short and J 2 bases short, with 11 bases between. The CDR3 consists of 14 residues. The CDR3: CASSGGIGNYGYTF. The DNA for the CDR3 is TGTGCCAGCAGTGGAGGGATAGGGAACTATGGCTACACCTTC.

The chain uses TRBV7-7 and TRBJ2-1; TRBD2 aligns across 7 bases. With V trimmed by 5 bases and J by 6 bases, 4 bases remained unmatched. The germline CDR1 and CDR2 sequences are SSHAT and FNYEAQ (reference sequence). CDR3 length equals 13 residues. The CDR3 nucleotides are TGTGCCAGCAGCCGGGACTATCGCAATGAGCAGTTCTTC. Translated, it gives CASSRDYRNEQFF.

The V gene is TRBV4-3, the J gene TRBJ2-2; TRBD1 matches at 7 bases. V lost 2 bases and J lost 7; bases outside the gene matches: 4. The CDR3 sequence is 14 residues long. Per germline, CDR1 LGHNA and CDR2 YSLEER. The CDR3 nucleotides read TGCGCCAGCAGCCAACACAGGGACAGCGGGGAGCTGTTTTTT. Translation gives CASSQHRDSGELFF.

This clone was seen a few times. The rearrangement joins TRBV5-1 to TRBJ2-3; 13 bases map to TRBD2. Germline V lookup: CDR1 SGHRS, CDR2 YFSETQ. There are 19 residues in the CDR3. V gave up 1 base and J gave up 4 bases; unmatched junction bases: 12. The CDR3 is CASSLSLLAGGPGADTQYF. CDR3 nucleotide sequence: TGCGCCAGCAGCTTGAGCCTACTAGCGGGGGGGCCGGGCGCAGATACGCAGTATTTT.

Concerning this clone itself: Distinct nucleotide sequences in the sample also encode this CDR3. This chain uses TRBV2 with TRBJ2-7, with unresolved D. The CDR3 covers 11 residues. Germline values: CDR1 SNHLY, CDR2 FYNNEI. V gave up 5 bases and J gave up 2 bases, with 4 bases separating them. The CDR3 reads CASSSTYEQYF. The CDR3 DNA is TGTGCCAGCAGTTCCACCTACGAGCAGTACTTC.

DNA for the CDR3: TGTGCCAGCAGTCCCGGGGAGGGGGGGGAGCAGTACTTC. Translating it yields CASSPGEGGEQYF. The chain employs TRBV5-4 and TRBJ2-7; a possible D gene is TRBD2 (7 bases). The V and J ends lost 5 bases and 7 bases respectively, with 16 bases between them. The CDR3 has 13 amino acids. Germline V gene data show CDR1 as SGHNT and CDR2 as YYREEE (reference sequence).

This clone appeared once. The chain recombines TRBV28 with TRBJ2-7; D is possibly TRBD2 (5 bases). Germline V gene data show CDR1 as MDHEN and CDR2 as SYDVKM. Trimming removed 2 bases from V and 0 bases from J, with 11 bases in between. There are 15 residues in the CDR3. CDR3: CASSLEEGSSYEQYF. CDR3 nucleotides: TGTGCCAGCAGTTTAGAGGAAGGGAGCTCCTACGAGCAGTACTTC. The entire variable domain, with the rest obtained from reference TRBV28 and TRBJ2-7, is as follows: DVKVTQSSRYLVKRTGEKVFLECVQDMDHENMFWYRQDPGLGLRLIYFSYDVKMKEKGDIPEGYSVSREKKERFSLILESASTNQTSMYLCASSLEEGSSYEQYFGPGTRLTVT.

This rearrangement joins TRBV11-2 to TRBJ1-6; perhaps TRBD1 as D (6 bases). The CDR3 totals 15 residues. With 8 bases removed from V and 7 bases from J, the gap between germline ends came to 18 bases. In germline, CDR1 is SGHAT, CDR2 FQNNGV. The CDR3 nucleotides are TGTGCCAGCCAATCACAGGGTTCGATGAATTCACCCCTCCACTTT. Translating it yields CASQSQGSMNSPLHF.

The chain links TRBV9 to TRBJ1-2; D is possibly TRBD1 (6 bases). The CDR3 runs 15 residues. V was pared by 0 bases and J by 7 bases, with 16 bases between. Per germline, CDR1 SGDLS and CDR2 YYNGEE. CDR3 in amino acids: CASSVGIETGGGYTF. DNA of the CDR3: TGTGCCAGCAGCGTAGGGATCGAGACAGGAGGTGGCTACACCTTC.

The chain links TRBV5-6 to TRBJ1-1; tentative D call: TRBD1 (6 bases). Trimming pared 4 bases from V and 3 bases from J, leaving 16 bases between. Germline CDR1 reads SGHDT; CDR2 reads YYEEEE. The CDR3 is 15 residues long. Here the CDR3 reads CASSIRDKAYTEAFF. CDR3 DNA sequence: TGTGCCAGCAGCATCCGGGACAAGGCTTACACTGAAGCTTTCTTT.

A single count supports this clone. The rearrangement links TRBV18 to TRBJ1-1; D is unclear. Trimming left V 4 bases short and J 3 bases short, with 6 bases between. The CDR3 contains 12 residues. In germline, CDR1 is KGHSH, CDR2 LQKENI. Here the CDR3 DNA reads TGTGCCAGCTCACGATCGGACACTGAAGCTTTCTTT. Translation: CASSRSDTEAFF.

CDR3 sequence: CASSQELPGTGYGYTF. The CDR3 bases are TGTGCCAGCAGCCAAGAACTCCCCGGGACAGGGTATGGCTACACCTTC. The chain links TRBV3-1 (or the pseudogene TRBV3-2) to TRBJ1-2, with 9 bases that match TRBD1. The CDR3 contains 16 residues. The germline V gene has CDR1 LGHDT and CDR2 YNNKEL (reference sequence). V lost 0 bases, J lost 5 bases, and 7 bases stayed unmatched.

The rearrangement joins TRBV13 to TRBJ2-7, with TRBD1 identical over 10 bases. Germline V CDR1 and CDR2: PRHDT, FYEKMQ (reference sequence). Losses at the gene ends were 3 bases for V and 7 bases for J; bases not matched to a gene: 6. The CDR3 is 14 amino acids. The CDR3 sequence: CASSFRTGGHEQYF. The CDR3, as DNA: TGTGCCAGCAGCTTTAGGACAGGGGGGCATGAGCAGTACTTC.

This sequence joins TRBV10-1 and TRBJ1-4, with 9 bases that match TRBD1. Per germline, CDR1 WNHNN and CDR2 SYGVQD (reference sequence). CDR3 length: 16 amino acids. V trimming: 7 bases; J trimming: 7 bases; junction bases outside the gene matches: 13. CDR3 residues: CASTGGPGDRAEKLFF. CDR3 nucleotides: TGCGCCAGCACTGGGGGTCCGGGGGACAGGGCTGAAAAACTGTTTTTT.

The chain joins TRBV6-5 to TRBJ1-4; no reliable D call. Germline CDR1 reads MNHEY; CDR2 reads SVGAGI. Trimming cost V 4 bases and J 8 bases, with 14 bases left between them. The CDR3 is made up of 14 amino acids. The CDR3 nucleotides read TGTGCCAGCAGTTCTCCTGGTCTAACCGAAAAACTGTTTTTT. This sequence encodes CASSSPGLTEKLFF.

The rearrangement uses TRBV6-2 or TRBV6-3 and TRBJ2-1, with 7 bases that match TRBD1. Trimming removed 6 bases from V and 5 bases from J; junction bases left unmatched: 13. The CDR3 has 16 residues. Germline CDR1 is MNHEY and CDR2 is SVGEGT. The CDR3 protein is CASSRGGIGLHNEQFF. The CDR3 DNA follows: TGTGCCAGCAGCCGAGGGGGCATCGGATTACACAATGAGCAGTTCTTC.

The rearrangement links TRBV2 to TRBJ2-7; TRBD1 is a possible D gene (5 bases). Trimming removed 6 bases at V and 9 bases at J, with 12 bases between. The CDR3 runs 11 residues. The germline CDR1 and CDR2 sequences are SNHLY and FYNNEI. CDR3 in amino acids: CASSPDRGQYF. The CDR3 DNA follows: TGTGCCAGCAGCCCAGACAGAGGGCAGTACTTC.